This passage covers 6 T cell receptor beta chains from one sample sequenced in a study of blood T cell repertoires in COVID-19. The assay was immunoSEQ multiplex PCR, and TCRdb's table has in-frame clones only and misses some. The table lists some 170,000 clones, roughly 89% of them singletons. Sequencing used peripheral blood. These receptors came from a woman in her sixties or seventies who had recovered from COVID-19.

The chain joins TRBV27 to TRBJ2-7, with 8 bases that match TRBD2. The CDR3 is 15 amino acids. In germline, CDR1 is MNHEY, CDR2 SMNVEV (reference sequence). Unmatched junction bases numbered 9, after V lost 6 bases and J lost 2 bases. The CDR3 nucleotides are TGTGCCAGCAGAGATTCCACGGGGGGGGCCTACGAGCAGTACTTC. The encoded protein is CASRDSTGGAYEQYF.

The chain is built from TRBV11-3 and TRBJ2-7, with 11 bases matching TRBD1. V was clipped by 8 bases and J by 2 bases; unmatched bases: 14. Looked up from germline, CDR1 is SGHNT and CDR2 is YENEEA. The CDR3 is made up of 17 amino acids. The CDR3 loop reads CASEKGQGALYPYEQYF. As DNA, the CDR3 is TGTGCCAGCGAGAAAGGACAGGGGGCGCTTTATCCCTACGAGCAGTACTTC.

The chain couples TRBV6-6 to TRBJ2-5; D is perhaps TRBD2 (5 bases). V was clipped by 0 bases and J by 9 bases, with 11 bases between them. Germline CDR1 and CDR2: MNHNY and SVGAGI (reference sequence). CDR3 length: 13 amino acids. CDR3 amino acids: CASSYSNRAAQYF. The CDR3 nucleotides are TGTGCCAGCAGTTACTCGAACCGAGCGGCCCAGTACTTC.

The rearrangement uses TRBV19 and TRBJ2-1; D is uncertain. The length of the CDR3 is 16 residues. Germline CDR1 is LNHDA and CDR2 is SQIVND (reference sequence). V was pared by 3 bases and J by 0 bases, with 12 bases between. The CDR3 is CASSMAVTSSYNEQFF. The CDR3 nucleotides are TGTGCCAGTAGTATGGCGGTTACGAGCTCCTACAATGAGCAGTTCTTC.

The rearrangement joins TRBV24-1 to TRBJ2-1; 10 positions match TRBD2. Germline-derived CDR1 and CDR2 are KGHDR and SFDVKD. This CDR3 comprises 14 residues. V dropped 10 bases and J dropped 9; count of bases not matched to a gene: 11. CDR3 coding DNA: TGTGCCACTAGAGACACTAGCGGGGAGGCTGAGCAGTTCTTC. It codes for CATRDTSGEAEQFF.

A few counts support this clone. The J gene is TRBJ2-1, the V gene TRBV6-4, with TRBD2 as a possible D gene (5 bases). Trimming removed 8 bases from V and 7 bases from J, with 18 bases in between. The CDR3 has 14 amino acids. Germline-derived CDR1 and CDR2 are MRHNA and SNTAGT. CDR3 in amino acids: CASPLAFERNEQFF. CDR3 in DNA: TGTGCCAGCCCCCTAGCTTTCGAGAGGAATGAGCAGTTCTTC.